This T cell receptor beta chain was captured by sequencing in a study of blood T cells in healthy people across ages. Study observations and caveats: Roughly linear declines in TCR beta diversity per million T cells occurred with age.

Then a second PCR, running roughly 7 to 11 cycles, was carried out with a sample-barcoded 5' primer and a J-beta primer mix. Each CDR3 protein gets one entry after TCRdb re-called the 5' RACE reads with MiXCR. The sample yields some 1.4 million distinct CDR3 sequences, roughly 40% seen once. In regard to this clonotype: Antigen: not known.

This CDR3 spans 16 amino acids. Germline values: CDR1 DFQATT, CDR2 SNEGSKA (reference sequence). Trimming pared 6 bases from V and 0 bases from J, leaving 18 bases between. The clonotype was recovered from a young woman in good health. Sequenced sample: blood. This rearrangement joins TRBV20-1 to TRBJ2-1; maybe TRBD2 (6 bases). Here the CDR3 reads CSASRDSLSSYNEQFF. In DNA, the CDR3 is TGCAGTGCATCCCGGGACTCTCTGAGCTCCTACAATGAGCAGTTCTTC.